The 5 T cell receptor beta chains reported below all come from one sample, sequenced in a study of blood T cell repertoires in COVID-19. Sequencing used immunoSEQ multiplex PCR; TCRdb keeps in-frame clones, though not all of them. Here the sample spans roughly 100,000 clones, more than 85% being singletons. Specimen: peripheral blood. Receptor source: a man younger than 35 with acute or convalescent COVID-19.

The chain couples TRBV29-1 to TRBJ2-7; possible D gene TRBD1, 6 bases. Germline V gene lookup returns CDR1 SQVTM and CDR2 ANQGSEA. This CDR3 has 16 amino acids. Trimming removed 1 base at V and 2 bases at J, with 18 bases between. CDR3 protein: CSVEALYTGNTYEQYF. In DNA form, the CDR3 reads TGCAGCGTTGAAGCCCTCTATACAGGGAATACCTACGAGCAGTACTTC.

CDR3 nucleotide sequence: TGTGCCAGCAGCTTGGCTAGCGGTAGCTCCTACAATGAGCAGTTCTTC. Amino acid sequence: CASSLASGSSYNEQFF. This chain uses TRBV11-2 with TRBJ2-1, with TRBD2 matching 7 bases. Germline V gene lookup returns CDR1 SGHAT and CDR2 FQNNGV. The junction had 5 bases not matched to a gene; V was cut back by 3 bases and J by 0 bases. CDR3 size: 16 residues. Full variable domain (rest looked up from reference TRBV11-2 and TRBJ2-1): EAGVAQSPRYKIIEKRQSVAFWCNPISGHATLYWYQQILGQGPKLLIQFQNNGVVDDSQLPKDRFSAERLKGVDSTLKIQPAKLEDSAVYLCASSLASGSSYNEQFFGPGTRLTVL.

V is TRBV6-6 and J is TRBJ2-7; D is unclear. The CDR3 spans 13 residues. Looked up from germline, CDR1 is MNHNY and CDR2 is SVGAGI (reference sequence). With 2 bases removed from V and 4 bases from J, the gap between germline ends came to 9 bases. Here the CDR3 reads CASSYLVSYEQYF. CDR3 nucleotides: TGTGCCAGCAGTTACCTAGTTAGTTACGAGCAGTACTTC.

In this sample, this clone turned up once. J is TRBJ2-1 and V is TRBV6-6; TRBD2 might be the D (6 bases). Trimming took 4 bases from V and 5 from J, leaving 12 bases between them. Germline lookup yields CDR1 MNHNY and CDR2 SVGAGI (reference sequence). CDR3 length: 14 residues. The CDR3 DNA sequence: TGTGCCAGCAGTTCCTCGGACTATAACAATGAGCAGTTCTTC. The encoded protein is CASSSSDYNNEQFF.

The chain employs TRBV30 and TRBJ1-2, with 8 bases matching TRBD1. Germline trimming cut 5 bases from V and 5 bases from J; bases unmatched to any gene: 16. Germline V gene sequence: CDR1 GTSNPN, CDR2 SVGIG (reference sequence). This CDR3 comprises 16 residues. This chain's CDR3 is CAWGGTAGGEKYGYTF. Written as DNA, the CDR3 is TGTGCCTGGGGGGGGACCGCAGGGGGCGAGAAGTATGGCTACACCTTC.